Listed below are T cell receptor beta chains from one sample, sequenced in a study of blood T cell repertoires in COVID-19. TCRdb's table, derived via immunoSEQ multiplex PCR, lists solely in-frame clones and lacks some. This sample has a few hundred thousand clones, with more than 80% found just once. The sample comprised peripheral blood. These receptors all stem from a woman aged 30 to 39 with COVID-19, enrolled during active disease. The CDR3 runs from the conserved cysteine through the conserved F or W. A D gene is named only where the DNA matches it firmly. Clone size appears in some rows only: once, few, many, or a class for an expanded clone.

j_gene | abundance | d_gene | v_gene | CDR3aa | CDR3nt
TRBJ1-1 | NA | NA | TRBV25-1 | CANSESGDIRKNTEAFF | TGTGCCAACAGTGAATCCGGGGACATAAGAAAGAACACTGAAGCTTTCTTT
TRBJ2-3 | NA | NA | TRBV15 | CATSRVPSLGRTSTDTQYF | TGTGCCACCAGCAGAGTCCCATCACTGGGGCGAACTAGCACAGATACGCAGTATTTT
TRBJ2-3 | NA | TRBD1 | TRBV19 | CASKLGQGTDTQYF | TGTGCCAGTAAACTCGGACAGGGCACAGATACGCAGTATTTT
TRBJ2-1 | NA | TRBD2 | TRBV4-3 | CASSQHLPGTSGPGYNEQFF | TGCGCCAGCAGCCAACATTTACCAGGGACTAGCGGCCCCGGTTACAATGAGCAGTTCTTC
TRBJ1-2 | NA | NA | TRBV7-9 | CASSLAGGAFLTGYTF | TGTGCCAGCAGCTTAGCAGGAGGGGCCTTCTTGACCGGCTACACCTTC
TRBJ2-1 | NA | TRBD2 | TRBV24-1 | CATSDQGLGEGEQFF | TGTGCCACCAGTGATCAGGGACTAGGGGAAGGCGAGCAGTTCTTC
TRBJ2-1 | NA | TRBD1 | TRBV10-3 | CAIRTGTGERNEQFF | TGTGCCATCAGAACCGGGACAGGGGAACGCAATGAGCAGTTCTTC
TRBJ1-1 | NA | TRBD1 | TRBV27 | CASSFGQGYTEAFF | TGTGCCAGCAGTTTCGGACAGGGGTACACTGAAGCTTTCTTT
TRBJ1-3 | NA | NA | TRBV5-1 | CASSSSGDPTGNTIYF | TGCGCCAGCAGCTCGTCGGGGGATCCGACTGGAAACACCATATATTTT
TRBJ1-1 | NA | NA | TRBV3-1/TRBV3-2 | CASSQEAGGGDTEAFF | TGTGCCAGCAGCCAAGAGGCTGGCGGCGGGGACACTGAAGCTTTCTTT
TRBJ1-2 | NA | NA | TRBV14 | CASSRNRVYEGYTF | TGTGCCAGCAGTCGAAACAGGGTATACGAAGGCTACACCTTC
TRBJ2-2 | NA | NA | TRBV28 | CASSIPNTGELFF | TGTGCCAGCAGCATCCCGAACACCGGGGAGCTGTTTTTT
TRBJ2-1 | NA | TRBD2 | TRBV12-5 | CASGLASGYNEQFF | TGTGCTAGTGGTTTGGCTAGCGGCTACAATGAGCAGTTCTTC
TRBJ2-7 | NA | TRBD1 | TRBV7-9 | CASSLLWDRGNEQYF | TGTGCCAGCAGCCTACTCTGGGACAGGGGCAACGAGCAGTACTTC
TRBJ2-3 | NA | NA | TRBV24-1 | CATSDGDRPYTDTQYF | TGTGCCACCAGTGATGGTGACAGGCCCTACACAGATACGCAGTATTTT
TRBJ1-1 | NA | NA | TRBV11-3 | CASSLGQRNTEAFF | TGTGCCAGCAGCTTAGGACAGCGGAACACTGAAGCTTTCTTT
TRBJ2-3 | NA | NA | TRBV10-3 | CAISAQSTDTQYF | TGTGCCATCAGTGCCCAGAGCACAGATACGCAGTATTTT
TRBJ1-1 | NA | TRBD1 | TRBV7-2 | CASSSFGTGGYGAFF | TGTGCCAGCAGCTCATTTGGGACAGGGGGGTACGGAGCTTTCTTT
TRBJ2-5 | NA | TRBD1 | TRBV5-4 | CASSLGGTGAFGLGQYF | TGTGCCAGCAGCTTGGGGGGGACAGGGGCCTTTGGGTTGGGCCAGTACTTC
TRBJ2-7 | NA | NA | TRBV27 | CASSLLGGYEQYF | TGTGCCAGCAGTTTATTGGGGGGTTACGAGCAGTACTTC
TRBJ1-6 | few | NA | TRBV27 | CASTPSGWSSPLHF | TGTGCCAGCACTCCCTCGGGGTGGAGTTCACCCCTCCACTTT
TRBJ1-1 | NA | NA | TRBV29-1 | CSVEAGGITEAFF | TGCAGCGTTGAAGCGGGGGGGATCACTGAAGCTTTCTTT
TRBJ2-3 | NA | TRBD1 | TRBV11-2 | CASSLSTGQGAPDTQYF | TGTGCCAGCAGCTTATCCACGGGACAGGGGGCGCCAGATACGCAGTATTTT
TRBJ2-3 | NA | TRBD1 | TRBV6-2/TRBV6-3 | CASSYSGTGRDDTQYF | TGTGCCAGCAGTTACTCCGGGACAGGGCGGGATGATACGCAGTATTTT
TRBJ1-5 | NA | NA | TRBV19 | CASSIQGDQPQHF | TGTGCCAGTAGTATACAAGGAGATCAGCCCCAGCATTTT
TRBJ2-3 | NA | NA | TRBV6-2/TRBV6-3 | CASSTRNTQYF | TGTGCCAGCAGTACCAGAAATACGCAGTATTTT
TRBJ1-2 | NA | TRBD1 | TRBV6-5 | CASQGAGDGYTF | TGTGCCAGCCAGGGGGCGGGGGATGGCTACACCTTC
TRBJ1-2 | NA | TRBD1 | TRBV27 | CASSFRQGVYGYTF | TGTGCCAGCAGTTTTAGACAGGGGGTATATGGCTACACCTTC
TRBJ1-2 | NA | NA | TRBV6-6 | CASSYSIGYGYTF | TGTGCCAGCAGTTACTCGATCGGCTATGGCTACACCTTC
TRBJ1-6 | few | NA | TRBV5-1 | CASSIDTNSPLHF | TGCGCCAGCAGCATTGACACGAATTCACCCCTCCACTTT
TRBJ2-3 | NA | NA | TRBV2 | CASTRGPRTTDTQYF | TGTGCCAGCACGCGGGGACCGAGGACCACAGATACGCAGTATTTT
TRBJ2-3 | NA | TRBD2 | TRBV6-5 | CASKSGTSGTDTQYF | TGTGCCAGCAAATCGGGGACTAGCGGGACAGATACGCAGTATTTT